The 25 T cell receptor beta chains below all came from one sample that was sequenced in a study of T cell changes during pregnancy in multiple sclerosis. Data came from immunoSEQ multiplex PCR; TCRdb stores just in-frame clones and leaves some out. The table shows tens of thousands of clones, with about 92% occurring only once. The specimen was peripheral blood, collected after pregnancy. The source is a female donor with multiple sclerosis, enrolled in a pregnancy study.

The rearrangement uses TRBV19 and TRBJ1-5; 9 bases are shared with TRBD1. This CDR3 spans 15 amino acids. The germline CDR1 and CDR2 sequences are LNHDA and SQIVND (reference sequence). The J segment lost 5 bases and the V segment lost 3 bases, leaving 5 bases of the junction unmatched. The CDR3 sequence: CASSMLQGAYQPQHF. In nucleotides, the CDR3 is TGTGCCAGTAGTATGTTACAGGGGGCCTATCAGCCCCAGCATTTT.

V gene TRBV27 combines with J gene TRBJ1-2; no reliable D call. CDR1 is MNHEY, CDR2 SMNVEV, per germline (reference sequence). V lost 6 bases and J 0 bases, leaving 8 bases between the germline ends. CDR3 length: 13 residues. The CDR3 protein is CASSSISNYGYTF. The CDR3 bases are TGTGCCAGCAGCTCTATCTCTAACTATGGCTACACCTTC.

The chain employs TRBV7-9 and TRBJ2-3, with 7 nucleotides matching TRBD2. The germline V gene has CDR1 SEHNR and CDR2 FQNEAQ (reference sequence). J lost 7 bases, V lost 5 bases, and 12 bases had no gene match. The CDR3 has 15 amino acids. The CDR3 sequence is CASSGYRDYPHTQYF. The CDR3 region has the DNA TGTGCCAGCAGCGGCTACCGGGACTACCCTCATACGCAGTATTTT. Drawing the rest from reference TRBV7-9 and TRBJ2-3, the complete variable domain is DTGVSQNPRHKITKRGQNVTFRCDPISEHNRLYWYRQTLGQGPEFLTYFQNEAQLEKSRLLSDRFSAERPKGSFSTLEIQRTEQGDSAMYLCASSGYRDYPHTQYFGPGTRLTVL.

The V gene is TRBV6-4, the J gene TRBJ2-3, with unresolved D. The CDR3 has 14 amino acids. Germline V CDR1 and CDR2: MRHNA, SNTAGT. V lost 5 bases and J 6 bases, leaving 15 bases between the germline ends. CDR3 sequence reads: CASSLTPRRDTQYF. DNA for the CDR3: TGTGCCAGCAGTTTGACACCCCGACGGGATACGCAGTATTTT.

V gene TRBV2 combines with J gene TRBJ1-2; D not resolved. The CDR3 spans 13 residues. Germline V gives CDR1 SNHLY, CDR2 FYNNEI. V shed 6 bases and J shed 3 bases, with 11 bases lying between them. DNA for the CDR3: TGTGCCAGCAGGGAGGGCTCCGACTATGGCTACACCTTC. Translation: CASREGSDYGYTF.

The rearrangement uses TRBV2 and TRBJ2-1, with 7 bases fitting TRBD2. The CDR3 spans 13 residues. Germline V CDR1 and CDR2: SNHLY, FYNNEI. Trimming cost V 6 bases and J 4 bases; bases outside gene matches: 3. The CDR3 bases are TGTGCCAGCAGGACAGCGGGGTACAATGAGCAGTTCTTC. Translation: CASRTAGYNEQFF.

The CDR3 loop is CASRLARSEQFF. The CDR3, as DNA: TGTGCCAGCCGTCTAGCGAGAAGTGAGCAGTTCTTC. V is TRBV6-6 and J is TRBJ2-1; the D gene is possibly TRBD2 (6 bases). CDR3 length equals 12 residues. V was clipped by 8 bases and J by 9 bases, with 14 bases between them. Germline CDR1 reads MNHNY; CDR2 reads SVGAGI (reference sequence).

This chain joins TRBV4-2 and TRBJ1-2; 8 bases align to TRBD1. CDR3 length: 16 amino acids. J was trimmed by 2 bases and V by 1 base; bases with no gene match: 6. Germline V gene lookup returns CDR1 LGHNA and CDR2 YNFKEQ. The CDR3 DNA follows: TGTGCCAGCAGCCAAGTAACAGGACAGGGAAACTATGGCTACACCTTC. This codes for CASSQVTGQGNYGYTF.

This chain joins TRBV19 and TRBJ1-5; D is uncertain. The CDR3 has 15 amino acids. Trimming took 1 base from V and 4 from J, leaving 11 bases between them. Germline V gene lookup returns CDR1 LNHDA and CDR2 SQIVND (reference sequence). The CDR3 here is CASSIGALINQPQHF. The CDR3, as DNA: TGTGCCAGTAGTATAGGGGCCCTAATAAATCAGCCCCAGCATTTT.

V and J are TRBV7-6 and TRBJ2-7; D might be TRBD2 (7 bases). CDR3 size: 14 residues. The germline gives CDR1 SGHVS, CDR2 FNYEAQ. The germline V and J ends were trimmed by 5 bases and 2 bases, with 13 bases remaining between them. The CDR3 DNA reads as TGTGCCAGCAGCACGCTCGGGGGGCCCTACGAGCAGTACTTC. It yields the protein CASSTLGGPYEQYF.

This clone was seen only once. The chain uses TRBV28 and TRBJ1-2; D is undetermined. V was cut by 7 bases and J by 5 bases, with 5 bases left in between. The CDR3 consists of 10 residues. Germline V gene lookup returns CDR1 MDHEN and CDR2 SYDVKM. CDR3 residues: CASTGYGYTF. The DNA of the CDR3 is TGTGCCAGCACGGGTTATGGCTACACCTTC.

The chain employs TRBV20-1 and TRBJ2-7, with D uncertain. CDR3 length equals 11 residues. The germline CDR1 and CDR2 sequences are DFQATT and SNEGSKA (reference sequence). V was trimmed by 7 bases and J by 5 bases, leaving 12 bases between them. CDR3 DNA sequence: TGCAGTGGAACGAATAGCCACGAGCAGTACTTC. Translation gives CSGTNSHEQYF.

The chain combines TRBV5-3 with TRBJ1-6; 7 bases fit TRBD1. TRBV5-3 is recorded as an ORF, its role being uncertain. This CDR3 spans 14 amino acids. Trimming took 4 bases from V and 10 from J; bases not matched to a gene: 8. The CDR3 coding sequence is TGTGCCAGAAGCCCAGACAGGGTTTGGTCACCCCTCCACTTT. Translating gives CARSPDRVWSPLHF.

This chain links TRBV25-1 with TRBJ1-1, with TRBD1 as a possible D gene (5 bases). The V end lost 5 bases, the J end lost 2 bases, and 15 bases lay between the germline ends. Germline-derived CDR1 and CDR2 are MGHDK and SYGVNS. There are 15 residues in the CDR3. The CDR3 reads CASSWGTGPNTEAFF. DNA of the CDR3: TGTGCCAGCAGTTGGGGAACAGGACCAAACACTGAAGCTTTCTTT.

As regards this clone: An end of the junction differs from the germline gene, which may be a read error. The CDR3 region has the DNA TGTGCCAGCGGTGAACCATCAGGGGGATCGGAAAAACTGTTTTTT. This codes for CASGEPSGGSEKLFF. The V gene is TRBV25-1, the J gene TRBJ1-4; TRBD1 aligns across 7 bases. The germline CDR1 and CDR2 sequences are MGHDK and SYGVNS. This CDR3 region has 15 residues. The full variable domain, with the rest looked up from reference TRBV25-1 and TRBJ1-4, is EADIYQTPRYLVIGTGKKITLECSQTMGHDKMYWYQQDPGMELHLIHYSYGVNSTEKGDLSSESTVSRIRTEHFPLTLESARPSHTSQYLCASGEPSGGSEKLFFGSGTQLSVL.

The rearrangement joins TRBV9 to TRBJ2-1; possible D gene TRBD2, 6 bases. In germline, CDR1 is SGDLS, CDR2 YYNGEE. Trimming cost V 0 bases and J 9 bases, with 22 bases left between them. The CDR3 contains 17 residues. This chain's CDR3 is CASSVAVGRGAFFEQFF. In nucleotides, the CDR3 is TGTGCCAGCAGCGTAGCTGTCGGGCGCGGGGCATTTTTTGAGCAGTTCTTC.

As DNA, the CDR3 is TGCAGCGTTGCCGGGACAGGGGGCTTTGGAGGGAACACTGAAGCTTTCTTT. Protein: CSVAGTGGFGGNTEAFF. The V and J genes are TRBV29-1 and TRBJ1-1; 12 positions agree with TRBD1. The CDR3 totals 17 residues. Germline lookup yields CDR1 SQVTM and CDR2 ANQGSEA. J gave up 1 base and V 4 bases, and 10 bases lay outside the gene matches.

The table lists this clone with a count of one. This sequence joins TRBV20-1 and TRBJ2-1; D is unclear. Germline-derived CDR1 and CDR2 are DFQATT and SNEGSKA (reference sequence). The V end lost 4 bases, the J end lost 6 bases, and 7 bases lay between the germline ends. The CDR3 extends over 11 amino acids. CDR3 DNA sequence: TGCAGTGCTATCCTCGGCAATGAGCAGTTCTTC. Amino acids: CSAILGNEQFF.

The chain couples TRBV5-1 to TRBJ1-1; D is possibly TRBD1 (5 bases). Germline values: CDR1 SGHRS, CDR2 YFSETQ. V lost 5 bases and J lost 1, with 12 bases in between. CDR3 length: 14 residues. The chain's CDR3 is CASSARASNTEAFF. The CDR3 DNA reads as TGCGCCAGCAGTGCCAGGGCCTCGAACACTGAAGCTTTCTTT.

The V call is TRBV27, the J call TRBJ1-2; 7 nucleotides match TRBD1. The ends lost 6 bases at V and 1 base at J; junction bases unmatched: 11. The CDR3 covers 16 residues. Germline loops: CDR1 MNHEY, CDR2 SMNVEV (reference sequence). The CDR3 bases are TGTGCCAGCAGCCCTTCGACAGGGCCCAATAACTATGGCTACACCTTC. Its translation: CASSPSTGPNNYGYTF.

The V and J genes are TRBV7-3 and TRBJ1-1, with D uncertain. Trimming stripped 3 bases from V and 10 bases from J, with 15 bases between. Looked up from germline, CDR1 is SGHTA and CDR2 is FQGTGA. This CDR3 contains 13 residues. The CDR3 here is CASSFPHQVLAFF. The CDR3, as DNA: TGTGCCAGCAGCTTTCCGCACCAGGTATTAGCTTTCTTT.

This clone is classed as medium-sized (0.01 to 0.1%). This sequence joins TRBV7-2 and TRBJ1-6, with TRBD1 identical over 11 bases. Germline loops: CDR1 SGHTA, CDR2 FQGNSA. The J segment lost 0 bases and the V segment lost 5 bases, leaving 3 bases of the junction unmatched. The CDR3 spans 17 residues. Here the CDR3 DNA reads TGTGCCAGCAGCCCAGGGACAGGGGGCTCCTATAATTCACCCCTCCACTTT. As protein: CASSPGTGGSYNSPLHF. The full variable domain, in which reference TRBV7-2 and TRBJ1-6 provide the parts outside the CDR3, is GAGVSQSPSNKVTEKGKDVELRCDPISGHTALYWYRQSLGQGLEFLIYFQGNSAPDKSGLPSDRFSAERTGGSVSTLTIQRTQQEDSAVYLCASSPGTGGSYNSPLHFGNGTRLTVT.

The chain employs TRBV7-8 and TRBJ1-5; D remains ambiguous. Germline CDR1 is SGHVS and CDR2 is FQNEAQ. The CDR3 is 14 amino acids. V lost 2 bases and J lost 3, with 8 bases in between. The CDR3 region is CASSLIQNNQPQHF. Here the CDR3 DNA reads TGTGCCAGCAGCTTAATACAGAACAATCAGCCCCAGCATTTT.

The CDR3 protein is CASSQDIGAGGQPQHF. As DNA, the CDR3 is TGCGCCAGCAGCCAAGATATAGGGGCAGGGGGCCAGCCCCAGCATTTT. The chain has TRBV4-3 and TRBJ1-5; 8 bases map to TRBD1. This CDR3 spans 16 amino acids. Germline V gene lookup returns CDR1 LGHNA and CDR2 YSLEER. After removal of 0 bases from V and 7 bases from J, the junction contained 8 bases not matched to a gene.

The rearrangement links TRBV4-3 to TRBJ2-3, with D possibly being TRBD2 (6 bases). There are 14 residues in the CDR3. The ends were cut back, 1 base at V and 6 bases at J, with 11 bases in the middle. CDR1 LGHNA and CDR2 YSLEER come from the germline V gene. This chain's CDR3 is CASSQGGVVDTQYF. The CDR3, as DNA: TGCGCCAGCAGCCAAGGGGGGGTGGTGGATACGCAGTATTTT.